This T cell receptor beta chain derives from a study of T cells after yellow fever vaccination. General study results and limits: Though it reached lower strength, the secondary response hit its peak faster, day 5 versus 15.

MiXCR, run by TCRdb on the 5' RACE reads, gives a single entry per CDR3 protein. The repertoire holds a few hundred thousand distinct CDR3 sequences, 17% seen once, with roughly 17% in the top ten. This clonotype was counted only a few times. Its cognate antigen is unknown. V lost 6 bases, J lost 8 bases, and 16 bases lay in between. Germline V CDR1 and CDR2: MNHNS, SASEGT. This CDR3 is 13 amino acids long. The input for sequencing was PBMCs, taken roughly 5 days after the first yellow fever vaccination. J is TRBJ1-2 and V is TRBV6-1; D gene unclear. The origin of this receptor is a man younger than 35 who received the YFV17D yellow fever vaccine. In DNA form, the CDR3 reads TGTGCCAGCAGATTTTCGGGTGTGGGGGGCTACACCTTC. Protein: CASRFSGVGGYTF.